Shown below are 2 T cell receptor beta chains from a single sample sequenced in a study of T cells in Graves' hyperthyroidism and ophthalmopathy. Amplification of TCR beta CDR3 regions was performed using RNA transcripts as template. Primed by the HTBI set, a first-round RT-PCR was run on the TCR CDR3. Each CDR3 protein gets one entry after TCRdb re-called the multiplex PCR reads with MiXCR. The table records over 400,000 distinct CDR3 sequences, roughly 14% of them present only once. The sample was blood. Receptor source: a man between 18 and 29 years old with Graves' ophthalmopathy.

This clonotype was counted many times. The J gene is TRBJ2-1, the V gene TRBV24-1; 14 bases map to TRBD2. CDR3 length: 16 residues. V lost 3 bases to trimming and J lost 6 bases; unmatched junction nucleotides: 3. Germline loops: CDR1 KGHDR, CDR2 SFDVKD. CDR3 sequence: CATSDIGTSGGNEQFF. CDR3 nucleotides: TGTGCCACCAGTGATATAGGGACTAGCGGGGGCAATGAGCAGTTCTTC.

The chain's CDR3 is CAISVGATNEKLFF. The CDR3 nucleotides are TGTGCCATCAGTGTTGGAGCAACTAATGAAAAACTGTTTTTT. V is TRBV10-3 and J is TRBJ1-4; D uncertain. The CDR3 spans 14 residues. Germline V CDR1 and CDR2: ENHRY, SYGVKD. The germline V and J ends were trimmed by 4 bases and 0 bases, with 6 bases remaining between them.